This TCR beta chain was sequenced for a study of blood T cell repertoires in COVID-19. Study background: PBMCs, B-cell-depleted T cells, or T cells were the source of the cDNA or gDNA that made up the material.

TCRdb's table, derived via immunoSEQ multiplex PCR, lists solely in-frame clones and lacks some. The repertoire holds under 200,000 clones, with about 85% as singletons. Germline CDR1 reads SQVTM; CDR2 reads ANQGSEA. CDR3 length: 14 amino acids. Trimming cost V 5 bases and J 6 bases; bases outside gene matches: 6. Sequenced sample: PBMCs or T cells enriched from blood (not recorded which). J is TRBJ2-1 and V is TRBV29-1, with 11 bases that match TRBD1. The origin of this receptor is a woman aged 40 to 55 with acute COVID-19. CDR3 sequence: CSVPTGTGGNEQFF. As DNA, the CDR3 is TGCAGCGTTCCCACCGGGACAGGGGGCAATGAGCAGTTCTTC.